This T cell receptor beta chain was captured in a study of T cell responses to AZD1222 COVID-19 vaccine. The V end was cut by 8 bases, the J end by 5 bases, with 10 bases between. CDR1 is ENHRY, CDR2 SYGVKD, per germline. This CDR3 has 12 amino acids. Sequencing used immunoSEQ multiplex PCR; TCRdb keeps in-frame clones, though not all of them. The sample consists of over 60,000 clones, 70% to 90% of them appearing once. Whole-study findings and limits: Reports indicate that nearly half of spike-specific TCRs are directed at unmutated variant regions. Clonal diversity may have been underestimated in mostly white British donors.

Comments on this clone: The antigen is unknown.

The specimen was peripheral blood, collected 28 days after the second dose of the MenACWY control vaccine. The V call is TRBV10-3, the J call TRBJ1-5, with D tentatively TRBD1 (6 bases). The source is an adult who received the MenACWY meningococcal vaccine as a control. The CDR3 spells CAIGGADQPQHF. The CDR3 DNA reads TGTGCCATCGGGGGGGCGGATCAGCCCCAGCATTTT.